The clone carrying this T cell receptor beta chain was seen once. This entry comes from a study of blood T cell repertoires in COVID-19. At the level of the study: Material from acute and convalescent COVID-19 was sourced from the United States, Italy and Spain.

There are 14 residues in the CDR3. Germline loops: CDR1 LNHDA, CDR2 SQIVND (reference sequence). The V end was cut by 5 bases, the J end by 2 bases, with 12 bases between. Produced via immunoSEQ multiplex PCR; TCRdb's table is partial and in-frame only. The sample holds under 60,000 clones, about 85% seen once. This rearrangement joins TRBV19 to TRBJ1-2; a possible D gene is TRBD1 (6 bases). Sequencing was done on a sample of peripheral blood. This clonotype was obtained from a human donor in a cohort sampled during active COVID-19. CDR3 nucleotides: TGTGCCAGTAGTCCCCAAACAGGGAACTATGGCTACACCTTC. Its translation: CASSPQTGNYGYTF. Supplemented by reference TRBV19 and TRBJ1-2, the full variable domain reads DGGITQSPKYLFRKEGQNVTLSCEQNLNHDAMYWYRQDPGQGLRLIYYSQIVNDFQKGDIAEGYSVSREKKESFPLTVTSAQKNPTAFYLCASSPQTGNYGYTFGSGTRLTVV.